One and the same sample provided the 18 T cell receptor beta chains below, sequenced in a study of blood T cell repertoires in COVID-19. Clones were sequenced by immunoSEQ multiplex PCR, and TCRdb holds only the in-frame ones, with some missing. Counted here are 200,000 to 300,000 clones, over 80% occurring once; the ten biggest clones make up 0.85% to 0.95%. The specimen sequenced was PBMCs or T cells enriched from blood (not recorded which). The receptor source for this set is a man aged 50 to 59 who had been exposed to COVID-19.

The J gene is TRBJ2-1, the V gene TRBV9, with 10 bases that match TRBD2. Germline-derived CDR1 and CDR2 are SGDLS and YYNGEE. The CDR3 has 15 amino acids. V was pared by 1 base and J by 8 bases, with 6 bases of the junction left unmatched. The CDR3 spells CASSVLGLAVHEQFF. The DNA of the CDR3 is TGTGCCAGCAGCGTACTAGGACTAGCGGTCCATGAGCAGTTCTTC.

The rearrangement uses TRBV9 and TRBJ2-7; no definite D call. Germline lookup yields CDR1 SGDLS and CDR2 YYNGEE. The CDR3 is made up of 15 amino acids. Trimming stripped 0 bases from V and 1 base from J, with 11 bases between. The CDR3 loop reads CASSVAPTVSYEQYF. The CDR3 DNA reads TGTGCCAGCAGCGTAGCTCCTACAGTTTCCTACGAGCAGTACTTC.

V usage is TRBV19 and J usage is TRBJ1-4; tentatively, D is TRBD1 (6 bases). This CDR3 is built from 17 residues. V lost 5 bases to trimming and J lost 0 bases, with 16 bases between them. Looked up from germline, CDR1 is LNHDA and CDR2 is SQIVND (reference sequence). CDR3 DNA: TGTGCCAGTAGTCTCAGGGGCGACATTACAACTAATGAAAAACTGTTTTTT. It translates to CASSLRGDITTNEKLFF.

This clone was found once. The rearrangement links TRBV18 to TRBJ1-1; the D is unclear. The CDR3 has 13 amino acids. In germline, CDR1 is KGHSH, CDR2 LQKENI. Trimming removed 3 bases at V and 5 bases at J, with 10 bases between. CDR3 in amino acids: CASSPMRRTEAFF. The CDR3 nucleotides are TGTGCCAGCTCACCTATGCGGAGGACTGAAGCTTTCTTT.

This clone appeared a single time. V is TRBV7-2 and J is TRBJ2-3; maybe TRBD1 (5 bases). The germline V gene has CDR1 SGHTA and CDR2 FQGNSA. The CDR3 runs to 13 residues. V lost 5 bases and J lost 2, with 8 bases in between. The CDR3 sequence is CASSRQITDTQYF. The CDR3 region has the DNA TGTGCCAGCAGCAGACAGATCACAGATACGCAGTATTTT.

This clone occurred once. The V and J genes are TRBV2 and TRBJ2-1; D is possibly TRBD1 (5 bases). The CDR3 runs to 12 residues. Germline lookup yields CDR1 SNHLY and CDR2 FYNNEI. V was clipped by 5 bases and J by 7 bases, with 9 bases between them. CDR3 DNA: TGTGCCAGCAGTTCACAGGAAAATGAGCAGTTCTTC. Translation gives CASSSQENEQFF.

The gene calls are TRBV6-2 or TRBV6-3 and TRBJ1-2; tentative D call: TRBD1 (6 bases). The V gene's germline CDR1 is MNHEY and CDR2 SVGEGT. The CDR3 contains 13 residues. V was clipped by 3 bases and J by 8 bases, with 13 bases between them. The CDR3 DNA sequence: TGTGCCAGCAGTTATCGGACAGAACTCGGCTACACCTTC. This codes for CASSYRTELGYTF.

The CDR3 DNA reads as TGTGCCAGCAGCGCAGCTAGCGGGAGGTTCCCCGGGGAGCTGTTTTTT. Translation: CASSAASGRFPGELFF. V is TRBV7-6 and J is TRBJ2-2; TRBD2 matches 11 bases. J gave up 6 bases and V 5 bases, and 8 bases lay outside the gene matches. The germline gives CDR1 SGHVS, CDR2 FNYEAQ. CDR3 length equals 16 residues. Based on the CDR3 plus reference TRBV7-6 and TRBJ2-2, the full variable domain is GAGVSQSPRYKVTKRGQDVALRCDPISGHVSLYWYRQALGQGPEFLTYFNYEAQQDKSGLPNDRFSAERPEGSISTLTIQRTEQRDSAMYRCASSAASGRFPGELFFGEGSRLTVL.

CDR3: CASSGTGNNQPQHF. DNA of the CDR3: TGTGCCAGCAGCGGGACAGGGAACAATCAGCCCCAGCATTTT. V and J are TRBV2 and TRBJ1-5; 9 bases fit TRBD1. V was pared by 6 bases and J by 3 bases, with 3 bases of the junction left unmatched. Germline CDR1 is SNHLY and CDR2 is FYNNEI. CDR3 length equals 14 residues.

The chain links TRBV27 to TRBJ1-2; D gene uncertain. There are 11 residues in the CDR3. V lost 4 bases and J 8 bases, leaving 8 bases between the germline ends. Germline values: CDR1 MNHEY, CDR2 SMNVEV (reference sequence). CDR3 in DNA: TGTGCCAGCAGTTCCGGGAACGGCTACACCTTC. Its translation: CASSSGNGYTF.

In DNA, the CDR3 is TGTGCCAGCAGCTTGACTAGCGGGGGGTCCCTCGCTCTGTTCTTC. It translates to CASSLTSGGSLALFF. The gene calls are TRBV7-3 and TRBJ2-1; 13 bases match TRBD2. The trim removed 3 bases at V and 15 bases at J, leaving 11 bases unmatched. Germline CDR1 and CDR2: SGHTA and FQGTGA. CDR3 length equals 15 residues.

The rearrangement joins TRBV28 to TRBJ1-1; D possibly corresponds to TRBD1 (6 bases). CDR1 is MDHEN, CDR2 SYDVKM, per germline. V lost 2 bases to trimming and J lost 4 bases, with 20 bases between them. The CDR3 runs to 17 residues. Written as DNA, the CDR3 is TGTGCCAGCAGTTTAAGTGAGGCCTCAGGGGTGGGCACTGAAGCTTTCTTT. It codes for CASSLSEASGVGTEAFF.

The chain carries TRBV4-2 and TRBJ1-6, with 7 bases identical to TRBD1. The CDR3 length is 16 residues. The V and J ends lost 0 bases and 10 bases, in that order; junction bases with no gene match: 9. Germline values: CDR1 LGHNA, CDR2 YNFKEQ. CDR3: CASSQDFPDRESPLHF. The CDR3 DNA reads TGTGCCAGCAGCCAAGATTTCCCAGACAGGGAATCACCCCTCCACTTT.

The chain has TRBV24-1 and TRBJ2-3, with 7 bases identical to TRBD2. The germline V gene has CDR1 KGHDR and CDR2 SFDVKD. The V segment lost 5 bases and the J segment 2 bases; nucleotides outside the gene matches: 6. The CDR3 contains 15 residues. The DNA for the CDR3 is TGTGCCACCAGTGTAAGGGGAGGGTTCACAGATACGCAGTATTTT. This sequence encodes CATSVRGGFTDTQYF.

The CDR3 nucleotides are TGTGCCAGCAGCTTAGCGCGCGACGAGCAGTACGTC. This translates into CASSLARDEQYV. The rearrangement joins TRBV7-9 to TRBJ2-7; D unresolved. The CDR3 totals 12 residues. CDR1 and CDR2 from the germline V gene are SEHNR and FQNEAQ (reference sequence). The ends were cut back, 0 bases at V and 5 bases at J, with 5 bases in the middle.

The chain links TRBV6-5 to TRBJ1-2; the D gene is possibly TRBD1 (5 bases). The CDR3 extends over 14 amino acids. Per germline, CDR1 MNHEY and CDR2 SVGAGI. Trimming removed 2 bases from V and 8 bases from J, with 15 bases in between. The CDR3 loop is CASSYAYAGVGYTF. The CDR3 region has the DNA TGTGCCAGCAGTTACGCTTATGCGGGGGTGGGCTACACCTTC.

This sequence joins TRBV7-3 and TRBJ1-6; 11 bases are a match to TRBD1. This CDR3 spans 16 amino acids. The germline CDR1 and CDR2 sequences are SGHTA and FQGTGA. The J segment lost 7 bases and the V segment lost 5 bases, leaving 7 bases of the junction unmatched. The chain's CDR3 is CASSRTGGVYNSPLHF. The DNA of the CDR3 is TGTGCCAGCAGCCGGACAGGGGGCGTCTACAATTCACCCCTCCACTTT.

V is TRBV10-3 and J is TRBJ1-2; D uncertain. Deletions cut 4 bases from V and 4 bases from J, with 13 bases between. The CDR3 length is 14 residues. Germline CDR1 is ENHRY and CDR2 is SYGVKD. CDR3 protein: CAISGLRGSYGYTF. CDR3 DNA: TGTGCCATCAGTGGTCTACGGGGAAGCTATGGCTACACCTTC.